This T cell receptor beta chain came from a study of cytomegalovirus exposure and HLA in healthy donors. Study as a whole: A prior analysis found 117 million unique TCR beta sequences from around 180 million T cells.

Vbeta (60) and Jbeta (13) primers were used in the PCR. Generated by immunoSEQ multiplex PCR, the TCRdb table keeps only in-frame clones and is missing some. The data hold some 150,000 clones, with around 84% observed a single time. Whole-study findings and limits: Looking again later, the authors saw that most CMV-associated TCR beta chains seemed HLA-restricted. Sequencing depth roughly uniform across donors was assumed in presence/absence analyses.

Note on this clone: Antigen unknown.

The receptor was isolated from a young woman in good health and CMV-seronegative. Sequencing input: PBMCs.

The CDR3 bases are TGTGCCAGCTCACCCTCGGGCAATGAGCAGTTCTTC. Translated: CASSPSGNEQFF. V gene TRBV18 combines with J gene TRBJ2-1; D is ambiguous. Germline lookup yields CDR1 KGHSH and CDR2 LQKENI. V dropped 3 bases and J dropped 6 bases, with 6 bases sitting between them. The CDR3 contains 12 residues.